Included here is one T cell receptor (beta chain) sequence, with context. Other DNA sequences in this sample translate to the same CDR3. This specimen comes from a study of shared clonotypes between healthy human individuals. Sequenced by immunoSEQ multiplex PCR; TCRdb stores in-frame clones only, minus some. Of roughly 320,000 clones listed, around 87% were seen once; the top ten hold 15% to 20%. CDR3 size: 10 residues. Trimming left V 6 bases short and J 7 bases short, with 9 bases between. Germline loops: CDR1 DFQATT, CDR2 SNEGSKA (reference sequence). Sequencing input: memory CD8+ T cells sorted from blood. Subset here: CD45RO+ cells pooled with CCR7-negative TemRA cells. The receptor comes from a man in his late teens or twenties in good health. The rearrangement uses TRBV20-1 and TRBJ1-2; D is unclear. CDR3 sequence (DNA): TGCAGTGCCCGCCGCGGTGGCTACACCTTC. Translating it yields CSARRGGYTF.